A selection of T cell receptor beta chains follows, all from one sample in a study of blood T cell repertoires in COVID-19. The repertoire was sequenced with immunoSEQ multiplex PCR; TCRdb's copy has only in-frame clones and lacks some. Of about 50,000 clones detected, 75% to 95% appear once; the ten largest clones hold around 6.5%. Sequenced sample: peripheral blood. The source is a man over 45 with active COVID-19. Each CDR3 is given with its conserved first and last residue. The D gene is left open where the match is weak. Clone size is shown for a subset of rows, as once, few, many or a class of expanded clone.

v_call	cdr3_length	j_call	d_call	clone_size	cdr3_nt	cdr3_aa
TRBV18	16	TRBJ2-2	TRBD2	NA	TGTGCCAGCTCAGGACTAGCGGGAGTGTTCACCGGGGAGCTGTTTTTT	CASSGLAGVFTGELFF
TRBV5-6	13	TRBJ1-1	TRBD1	NA	TGTGCCAGCAGCTTCGACAGGGAGACTGAAGCTTTCTTT	CASSFDRETEAFF
TRBV7-9	13	TRBJ1-5	NA	NA	TGTGCCAGCAGCTTAGCCGGTTATCAGCCCCAGCATTTT	CASSLAGYQPQHF
TRBV6-4	12	TRBJ2-2	NA	NA	TGTGCCAGCAGTAAAGACACCGGGGAGTTGTTTTTT	CASSKDTGELFF
TRBV4-2	14	TRBJ1-6	NA	few	TGTGCCAGCAGCCAAGGGACAGAATTTTCACCCCTCCACTTT	CASSQGTEFSPLHF
TRBV7-6	16	TRBJ1-5	NA	NA	TGTGCCAGCAGCTCGGTGTCCGGGTATCGAAATCAGCCCCAGCATTTT	CASSSVSGYRNQPQHF
TRBV7-2	16	TRBJ2-1	NA	NA	TGTGCCAGCAGCTTGGCCGCCGGGACTGTTATTAATGAGCAGTTCTTC	CASSLAAGTVINEQFF
TRBV29-1	15	TRBJ1-2	NA	NA	TGCAGCGTTGAAGGTACAGGACGGAGATACTATGGCTACACCTTC	CSVEGTGRRYYGYTF
TRBV7-6	13	TRBJ1-1	NA	NA	TGTGCCAGCAGCTTAGGACAAACCACTGAAGCTTTCTTT	CASSLGQTTEAFF
TRBV9	16	TRBJ2-7	TRBD1	NA	TGTGCCAGCAGCGTGCCCCCCCTGGGACAGGCCTACGAGCAGTACTTC	CASSVPPLGQAYEQYF
TRBV7-9	15	TRBJ1-1	NA	NA	TGTGCCAGCAGCTTAGTAGGACAGACGAACACTGAAGCTTTCTTT	CASSLVGQTNTEAFF
TRBV5-8	13	TRBJ1-1	TRBD1	few	TGTGCCAGCAGCTCGTTGACAGGGAGTAAAGCTTTCTTT	CASSSLTGSKAFF
TRBV5-8	14	TRBJ1-1	TRBD1	NA	TGTGCCAGCAGCTGGGGACAGGGGGGAACTGAAGCTTTCTTT	CASSWGQGGTEAFF
TRBV5-1	15	TRBJ2-5	NA	NA	TGCGCCAGCAGCTTGACTAGCCCCTCCGGAGAGACCCAGTACTTC	CASSLTSPSGETQYF
TRBV18	17	TRBJ1-4	TRBD1	NA	TGTGCCAGCTCACCGGAGGGACAGGTGGGGTCAATGGAAAAACTGTTTTTT	CASSPEGQVGSMEKLFF
TRBV11-2	11	TRBJ2-3	NA	NA	TGTGCCAGCAGACTCACTGATACGCAGTATTTT	CASRLTDTQYF
TRBV5-4	15	TRBJ1-1	NA	NA	TGTGCCAGCAGCTTCGCGGGGGCCTCGAACACTGAAGCTTTCTTT	CASSFAGASNTEAFF
TRBV2	13	TRBJ2-1	NA	NA	TGTGCCAGCAGTGAAGCGCTTAGTAATGAGCAGTTCTTC	CASSEALSNEQFF
TRBV7-9	15	TRBJ2-5	NA	NA	TGTGCCAGCAGCCTATACAGGACCCGGATGGAGACCCAGTACTTC	CASSLYRTRMETQYF
TRBV5-1	15	TRBJ2-7	TRBD1	NA	TGCGCCAGCAGCCAGGGACAGGGGGCTTCCTACGAGCAGTACTTC	CASSQGQGASYEQYF
TRBV12-3/TRBV12-4	13	TRBJ2-1	NA	NA	TGTGCCAGCAGCCGCGACTCTCCCAATGAGCAGTTCTTC	CASSRDSPNEQFF
TRBV3-1/TRBV3-2	15	TRBJ2-3	NA	NA	TGTGCCAGCAGCCACAGCGCGACTAGCACAGATACGCAGTATTTT	CASSHSATSTDTQYF
TRBV5-4	16	TRBJ2-2	NA	NA	TGTGCCAGCAGCTTGGAATCACGTAGAAACACCGGGGAGCTGTTTTTT	CASSLESRRNTGELFF
TRBV19	13	TRBJ1-2	TRBD1	few	TGTGCCAGTACGGCCGGGACAGGATATGGCTACACCTTC	CASTAGTGYGYTF
TRBV18	14	TRBJ2-1	NA	once	TGTGCCAGCTCACCAGCAACAGAAAGCAATGAGCAGTTCTTC	CASSPATESNEQFF
TRBV6-5	15	TRBJ2-1	TRBD2	once	TGTGCCAGCAATAGCGGGATTAGCTCCTACAATGAGCAGTTCTTC	CASNSGISSYNEQFF
TRBV18	21	TRBJ1-1	NA	NA	TGTGCCAGCTCACCTAGGACGCCCTTTACAGCAGGGAAGAAAAGGGACACTGAAGCTTTCTTT	CASSPRTPFTAGKKRDTEAFF
TRBV5-6	15	TRBJ2-3	NA	NA	TGTGCCAGCAGCTCCCCTTTTCAGGATGACATATCGCAGTATTTT	CASSSPFQDDISQYF
TRBV9	14	TRBJ2-7	TRBD2	NA	TGTGCCAGCAGCGTAGAGCGGGAAGCCTACGAGCAGTACTTC	CASSVEREAYEQYF
TRBV30	14	TRBJ2-5	TRBD2	NA	TGTGCCTGGAGTGGTACGGGGGGTCAAGAGACCCAGTACTTC	CAWSGTGGQETQYF
TRBV3-1/TRBV3-2	13	TRBJ2-1	TRBD2	NA	TGTGCCAGCAGCCAAGGGGGGGGTCTAGCGCAGTTCTTC	CASSQGGGLAQFF
TRBV19	17	TRBJ2-1	TRBD2	NA	TGTGCCAGTAGTGCGCTAAGTAGCGGGAAGAGTTACAATGAGCAGTTCTTC	CASSALSSGKSYNEQFF
TRBV2	12	TRBJ2-6	NA	once	TGTGCCAGTTCCTTCGGGGCCAACGTCCTGACTTTC	CASSFGANVLTF
TRBV4-1	15	TRBJ2-7	TRBD1	once	TGCGCCAGCAGCTTCGGACAGGGCCTTTCCTACGAGCAGTACTTC	CASSFGQGLSYEQYF
TRBV24-1	14	TRBJ2-2	TRBD1	NA	TGTGCCACTACCGGGACAGCGAACACCGGGGAGCTGTTTTTT	CATTGTANTGELFF
TRBV27	13	TRBJ1-1	TRBD1	NA	TGTGCCAGCAGACGACAGGGAGGTACTGAAGCTTTCTTT	CASRRQGGTEAFF
TRBV7-2	17	TRBJ2-3	TRBD2	NA	TGTGCCAGCAGTCGCCTAGCGGGGAGGGACACAGGAGATACGCAGTATTTT	CASSRLAGRDTGDTQYF
TRBV5-1	11	TRBJ2-1	NA	NA	TGCGCCAGCAAACTTAACAATGAGCAGTTCTTC	CASKLNNEQFF
TRBV4-1	17	TRBJ2-7	NA	NA	TGCGCCAGCAGCCAAGTAATTGTAAGGAGGGGATCCTACGAGCAGTACTTC	CASSQVIVRRGSYEQYF
TRBV7-9	15	TRBJ2-1	NA	NA	TGTGCCAGCAGCTCAACACTTGCGGGTTTCGATGAGCAGTTCTTC	CASSSTLAGFDEQFF
TRBV6-4	14	TRBJ1-2	NA	NA	TGTGCCAGCAGTGATGAAGGGGCGTCAGCTGGCTACACCTTC	CASSDEGASAGYTF
TRBV6-5	15	TRBJ2-7	TRBD2	NA	TGTGCCAGCATCCGGACTAGCGGGTCTAGTTACGAGCAGTACTTC	CASIRTSGSSYEQYF
TRBV4-3	16	TRBJ2-2	NA	NA	TGCGCCAGCAGCCAAGTTACGGGGACTAACACCGGGGAGCTGTTTTTT	CASSQVTGTNTGELFF
TRBV7-8	13	TRBJ2-3	NA	NA	TGTGCCAGCAGCTTAGGGGGGGCAGATACGCAGTATTTT	CASSLGGADTQYF